This TCR beta chain was obtained from a study of blood T cell repertoires in COVID-19. The overall study: There were acute and convalescent COVID-19 samples, and they came from the United States, Italy and Spain.

V was trimmed by 1 base and J by 3 bases, leaving 9 bases between them. The germline gives CDR1 SGHTA, CDR2 FQGNSA. The CDR3 covers 14 residues. Original processing methods: Using reference gene primer amplification, nucleated cell counts were estimated. The data were produced by immunoSEQ multiplex PCR, yet TCRdb's version contains in-frame clones alone and is incomplete. Clone size and the V and J calls come from that table; the DNA yielded D and trimming. Of 200,000 to 300,000 clones listed, about 84% were seen once; the top ten hold roughly 7.9%. The chain has TRBV7-2 and TRBJ2-5; D is uncertain. The source is a woman older than 75 with acute or convalescent COVID-19. Sequenced material: peripheral blood. The DNA for the CDR3 is TGTGCCAGCAGCTTAGGGGCGTGGGAAGAGACCCAGTACTTC. Translating gives CASSLGAWEETQYF.